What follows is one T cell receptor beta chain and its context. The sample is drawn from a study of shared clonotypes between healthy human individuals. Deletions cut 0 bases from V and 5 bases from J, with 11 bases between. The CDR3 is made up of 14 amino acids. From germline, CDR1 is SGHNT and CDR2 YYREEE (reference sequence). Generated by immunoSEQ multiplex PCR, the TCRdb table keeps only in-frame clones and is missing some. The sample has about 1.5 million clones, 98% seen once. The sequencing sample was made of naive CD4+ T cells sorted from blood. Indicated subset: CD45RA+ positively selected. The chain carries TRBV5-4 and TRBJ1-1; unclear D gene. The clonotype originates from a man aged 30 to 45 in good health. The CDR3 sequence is CASSLEGWGTEAFF. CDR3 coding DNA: TGTGCCAGCAGCTTGGAGGGTTGGGGTACTGAAGCTTTCTTT.